Included here is one T cell receptor beta chain sequence, with context. Which antigen it targets is not known. One end of the junction varies from germline; a read error may be responsible. TCR alpha and beta CDR3 regions were amplified with the iRepertoire nested amplicon-rescue multiplex PCR (arm-PCR) platform from RNA. The input for one-step reverse transcription and amplification was about 100-400 ng of tissue mRNA or PBMC total RNA. Following bead purification, Illumina adapters were added by a secondary multiplex PCR, and libraries between 200 and 400 bp were gel-purified. Internal 6-nucleotide barcodes were carried by the libraries and were used for demultiplexing. The libraries were sequenced on an Illumina MiSeq using 2x220 or 2x250 nucleotide paired-end reads. Regarding the original processing steps: Paired reads were merged using FLASH 1.2.11 and were aligned to the GRCh37 human genome using BWA-MEM, after which TRA and TRB reads were extracted. For V and J assignment, an IMGT-derived reference of cassette sequences and CDR3 motifs that included pseudogenes was used. Reads were translated in three frames, and productive CDR3s were defined by a C…FGXG motif without stop codons. Clonotypes were defined as unique combinations of V-J cassette pair and CDR3 amino acid sequence. Reads were filtered by Hamming distance, with the threshold set by the sequence error rate of each sample in mapped regions. Using fastp at Q25 and MiXCR, TCRdb reprocessed the public reads and kept productive beta chains. For every CDR3 protein sequence, its rows merge into one entry that carries the most common genes and DNA. TCRdb assigned the V and J calls; the authors' analysis was not used. For this sample the table gives about 190,000 distinct CDR3 sequences, of which more than 25% were detected only once. The ten largest clones represent roughly a fifth of the sample.

This sample is drawn from a study of glioma-infiltrating T cells (dated by TCRdb to about 2016). Regarding the study in general: Glioma tissue, non-neoplastic brain tissue and matched peripheral blood mononuclear cells were used as sources from which TCR alpha- and beta-chain repertoires were sequenced. The paired cohort comprised three low-grade glioma patients, roughly 8 primary glioblastoma patients and three non-glioma patients contributing non-neoplastic brain tissue. Each tissue-infiltrating repertoire was compared with the same patient's peripheral blood repertoire to measure divergence between tissue and blood T-cell populations. Broad study findings and their caveats: Small numbers underpinned the group comparisons: roughly 8 glioblastoma patients, three low-grade glioma patients and three non-neoplastic patients. VJ-independent divergence between tissue and blood was found to be below expectation in non-neoplastic patients but above expectation in all gliomas, particularly low-grade gliomas. Very few CDR3 sequences were found to be shared between tissue and blood, and this scarcity was attributed to high CDR3 diversity and limited sampling.

The CDR3 contains 13 residues, cysteine and phenylalanine counted. The CDR3 DNA has 39 bases and is translated from base 1. CDR1 MNHEY and CDR2 SVGEGT are derived from the germline V gene. Recombination joined TRBV6-2 or TRBV6-3 with TRBJ2-7, with an unclear D gene assignment. Input material: glioma tissue, nonneoplastic brain tissue, or PBMCs (not recorded which). The receptor was isolated from a human donor with low-grade glioma or glioblastoma, undergoing nonglioma brain surgery, or in good health (not recorded which). The CDR3 here reads CASSYMENNEQYF. The sequence in DNA is TGTGCTAGCAGTTACATGGAGAACAATGAGCAGTACTTC.